A selection of T cell receptor beta chains follows, all from one sample in a study of T cells in Graves' hyperthyroidism and ophthalmopathy. TCRdb used MiXCR to reprocess the multiplex PCR reads, holding one entry per CDR3 protein. Of around 520,000 distinct CDR3 sequences listed, under 15% are singletons. Sequenced input: blood. The receptors shown here come from a woman in her late teens or twenties with Graves' hyperthyroidism. CDR3s include the opening cysteine and the closing phenylalanine or tryptophan. D genes are given only for firm matches. Expanded clones are given a class, and other clones once, few, many or no size at all.

abundance: NA
v_gene: TRBV4-1
j_gene: TRBJ2-1
d_gene: NA
len: 15
CDR3aa: CASSQASPTHNEQFF
CDR3nt: TGCGCCAGCAGCCAAGCATCGCCGACACACAATGAGCAGTTCTTC

abundance: few
v_gene: TRBV7-9
j_gene: TRBJ2-1
d_gene: TRBD2
len: 16
CDR3aa: CASSTPAGTSGNEQFF
CDR3nt: TGTGCCAGCAGCACCCCTGCCGGGACTAGCGGCAATGAGCAGTTCTTC

abundance: many
v_gene: TRBV6-1
j_gene: TRBJ2-7
d_gene: NA
len: 13
CDR3aa: CASSDRAHYEQYF
CDR3nt: TGTGCCAGCAGTGACCGAGCTCACTACGAGCAGTACTTC

abundance: many
v_gene: TRBV11-2
j_gene: TRBJ2-1
d_gene: TRBD1
len: 14
CDR3aa: CASSLWTGSNEQFF
CDR3nt: TGTGCCAGCAGCTTGTGGACAGGGAGTAATGAGCAGTTCTTC

abundance: many
v_gene: TRBV2
j_gene: TRBJ1-2
d_gene: TRBD1
len: 13
CDR3aa: CANPPAGGYGYTF
CDR3nt: TGTGCCAACCCCCCGGCAGGGGGCTATGGCTACACCTTC

abundance: many
v_gene: TRBV12-3/TRBV12-4
j_gene: TRBJ1-2
d_gene: NA
len: 13
CDR3aa: CASSLNAGYGYTF
CDR3nt: TGTGCCAGCAGTTTGAACGCAGGGTATGGCTACACCTTC

abundance: NA
v_gene: TRBV5-6
j_gene: TRBJ2-1
d_gene: NA
len: 11
CDR3aa: CASTAINEQFF
CDR3nt: TGTGCCAGCACCGCGATCAATGAGCAGTTCTTC

abundance: NA
v_gene: TRBV18
j_gene: TRBJ2-5
d_gene: TRBD1
len: 15
CDR3aa: CASSRQDRGQKTQYF
CDR3nt: TGTGCCAGCTCACGGCAGGACAGGGGGCAGAAGACCCAGTACTTC

abundance: many
v_gene: TRBV6-5
j_gene: TRBJ2-1
d_gene: NA
len: 15
CDR3aa: CASSYGASSYNEQFF
CDR3nt: TGTGCCAGCAGTTACGGGGCTAGCTCCTACAATGAGCAGTTCTTC

abundance: many
v_gene: TRBV12-3/TRBV12-4
j_gene: TRBJ2-2
d_gene: NA
len: 18
CDR3aa: CASSLAIGGDIATGELFF
CDR3nt: TGTGCCAGCAGTTTGGCAATTGGAGGGGACATCGCCACCGGGGAGCTGTTTTTT

abundance: many
v_gene: TRBV7-9
j_gene: TRBJ1-2
d_gene: NA
len: 12
CDR3aa: CASSLDVGKGTF
CDR3nt: NA

abundance: many
v_gene: TRBV5-1
j_gene: TRBJ2-6
d_gene: TRBD1
len: 19
CDR3aa: CASSLGTGTGSSGANVLTF
CDR3nt: TGCGCCAGCAGCCTCGGAACAGGGACAGGTTCCTCTGGGGCCAACGTCCTGACTTTC

abundance: many
v_gene: TRBV20-1
j_gene: TRBJ2-7
d_gene: NA
len: 14
CDR3aa: CSARRSWDSYEQYF
CDR3nt: TGCAGTGCTAGACGTAGCTGGGACTCCTACGAGCAGTACTTC

abundance: NA
v_gene: TRBV9
j_gene: TRBJ1-4
d_gene: TRBD1
len: 19
CDR3aa: CASSVAPTGSSAGNEKLFF
CDR3nt: TGTGCCAGCAGCGTCGCTCCGACAGGGTCGTCCGCGGGAAATGAAAAACTGTTTTTT

abundance: many
v_gene: TRBV12-3/TRBV12-4
j_gene: TRBJ1-6
d_gene: TRBD1
len: 15
CDR3aa: CASTYRGTYNSPLHF
CDR3nt: TGTGCCAGCACCTACAGGGGCACCTATAATTCACCCCTCCACTTT